Ten or more counts support the clone carrying this TCR beta chain. The germline V gene has CDR1 LGHNA and CDR2 YSLEER. J lost 6 bases, V lost 0 bases, and 7 bases had no gene match. CDR3 size: 16 residues. TCRbeta library construction was performed incorporating unique molecular identifiers. TCRdb used MiXCR to reprocess the PCR reads, holding one entry per CDR3 protein. The sample carries just over 350,000 distinct CDR3 sequences, 13% recorded once. The data belong to a study of T-cell reconstitution after alpha-beta-depleted transplantation in children. The V call is TRBV4-3, the J call TRBJ2-7, with 11 bases fitting TRBD1. The clonotype originates from a human donor who donated a stem cell graft to a child with Fanconi anemia. The sequences come from PBMCs, collected from the stem cell graft. The CDR3 region is CASSQDRGTGGSEQYF. CDR3 DNA: TGCGCCAGCAGCCAAGATCGCGGGACAGGGGGTAGCGAGCAGTACTTC.